This T cell receptor beta chain was found in a study of T cell repertoires in aging, cancer and after chemotherapy. From germline, CDR1 is GTSNPN and CDR2 SVGIG (reference sequence). The CDR3 is 15 amino acids. Trimming at V came to 4 bases and at J to 4 bases, leaving 6 bases not matched to a gene. A mixed TRB-A/B primer pool amplified rearranged TRB by multiplex touch-down PCR. TCRdb recomputed calls from the multiplex PCR reads with MiXCR, one row per CDR3 protein. The sample has about 4,500 distinct CDR3 sequences; around 66% are singletons. The template was genomic DNA from peripheral blood, not RNA.

The sequencing sample was made of blood. This clonotype was sampled from a human donor with a solid tumor. J is TRBJ2-3 and V is TRBV30; 12 nucleotides agree with TRBD2. The DNA for the CDR3 is TGTGCCTGGACCCCGGGACTAGCGGGTGCAGATACGCAGTATTTT. It specifies CAWTPGLAGADTQYF. Together with reference TRBV30 and TRBJ2-3, the CDR3 gives the full variable domain: SQTIHQWPATLVQPVGSPLSLECTVEGTSNPNLYWYRQAAGRGLQLLFYSVGIGQISSEVPQNLSASRPQDRQFILSSKKLLLSDSGFYLCAWTPGLAGADTQYFGPGTRLTVL.